Below, 8 T cell receptor beta chains from the same sample are listed, as sequenced in a study of Ad26.COV2.S vaccination and SARS-CoV-2 variants. The method was immunoSEQ multiplex PCR; TCRdb's version includes in-frame clones alone and lacks a portion of them. The sample includes about 450,000 clones, roughly 89% of them seen just once. This sample's treatment: roughly 20 received Ad26.COV2.S at low or high dose, single or two shots; several received placebo; per-sample allocation not given. The samples were gathered on day 63 after the first injection of vaccine or placebo. The material was peripheral blood, obtained in a trial of Ad26.COV2.S vaccine versus placebo. These TCRs come from a person aged 18-65 years who received the Ad26.COV2.S COVID-19 vaccine or a placebo.

This clone was picked up a small number of times. The gene calls are TRBV5-8 and TRBJ1-1; D is unclear. CDR1 and CDR2 from the germline V gene are SGHTS and YDEGEE. The ends were cut back, 1 base at V and 1 base at J, with 8 bases in the middle. The CDR3 is made up of 14 amino acids. CDR3: CASSLWAANTEAFF. CDR3 DNA sequence: TGTGCCAGCAGCTTGTGGGCAGCGAACACTGAAGCTTTCTTT.

The chain links TRBV11-2 to TRBJ2-7; tentatively, D is TRBD1 or TRBD2 (5 bases each). The CDR3 extends over 15 amino acids. Per the germline V gene, CDR1 is SGHAT and CDR2 is FQNNGV. Trimming took off 5 bases at V and 2 bases at J, with 16 bases between the two ends. The CDR3 is CASSMGPTFTYEQYF. As DNA, the CDR3 is TGTGCCAGCAGCATGGGACCGACCTTTACCTACGAGCAGTACTTC.

This chain links TRBV7-8 with TRBJ1-5; D is perhaps TRBD1 (5 bases). Germline CDR1 reads SGHVS; CDR2 reads FQNEAQ. The V gene lost 1 base and the J gene lost 5 bases, with 12 bases spanning the gap. The CDR3 extends over 15 amino acids. CDR3 region: CASSLVQGGYQPQHF. CDR3 nucleotides: TGTGCCAGCAGCTTAGTTCAGGGTGGTTATCAGCCCCAGCATTTT.

CDR3 coding DNA: TGTGCCAGCAGCCAAGTGCGAGGACAGGGTTTAACTAATGAAAAACTGTTTTTT. This translates into CASSQVRGQGLTNEKLFF. V usage is TRBV4-2 and J usage is TRBJ1-4; 8 bases map to TRBD1. Germline V gives CDR1 LGHNA, CDR2 YNFKEQ. V was pared by 1 base and J by 1 base, with 8 bases of the junction left unmatched. The CDR3 runs 18 residues.

This clone was detected once. V usage is TRBV2 and J usage is TRBJ2-5; 11 nucleotides match TRBD2. The germline V gene has CDR1 SNHLY and CDR2 FYNNEI. With V trimmed by 2 bases and J by 4 bases, 6 bases remained unmatched. The CDR3 has 16 amino acids. As DNA, the CDR3 is TGTGCCAGCAGTGAATTCCTAGCGGGGGGAGGAGAGACCCAGTACTTC. Translation: CASSEFLAGGGETQYF.

The chain joins TRBV30 to TRBJ2-3; 10 nucleotides align to TRBD2. From germline, CDR1 is GTSNPN and CDR2 SVGIG (reference sequence). The CDR3 extends over 15 amino acids. V dropped 4 bases and J dropped 3; count of bases not matched to a gene: 7. CDR3 residues: CAWNLLAGATDTQYF. CDR3 DNA: TGTGCCTGGAATCTTCTAGCGGGAGCGACAGATACGCAGTATTTT.

This chain uses TRBV7-9 with TRBJ1-2; D gene ambiguous. The V end was cut by 5 bases, the J end by 8 bases, with 9 bases between. CDR3 length: 11 residues. Germline V CDR1 and CDR2: SEHNR, FQNEAQ (reference sequence). The CDR3 sequence is CASSPTRGYTF. CDR3 DNA sequence: TGTGCCAGCAGCCCCACGAGGGGCTACACCTTC. Together with reference TRBV7-9 and TRBJ1-2, the CDR3 gives the full variable domain: DTGVSQNPRHKITKRGQNVTFRCDPISEHNRLYWYRQTLGQGPEFLTYFQNEAQLEKSRLLSDRFSAERPKGSFSTLEIQRTEQGDSAMYLCASSPTRGYTFGSGTRLTVV.

The V and J genes are TRBV12-3 or TRBV12-4 and TRBJ2-1; 8 bases map to TRBD2. The J segment lost 5 bases and the V segment lost 3 bases, leaving 0 bases of the junction unmatched. This CDR3 region has 13 residues. CDR3 in DNA: TGTGCCAGCAGTTTCGGGGGGGACAATGAGCAGTTCTTC. This sequence encodes CASSFGGDNEQFF.